Below are 2 T cell receptor beta chains sequenced from a single sample in a study of blood T cell repertoires in COVID-19. Measured with immunoSEQ multiplex PCR; TCRdb has only the in-frame clones, and not every one. The sample shows fewer than 400,000 clones, over 75% of them seen only once. Input material: PBMCs or T cells enriched from blood (not recorded which). These receptors all come from a man aged 25 to 40 who had recovered from COVID-19.

The V and J genes are TRBV25-1 and TRBJ1-4; 8 nucleotides line up with TRBD1. Germline loops: CDR1 MGHDK, CDR2 SYGVNS. Trimming took 3 bases from V and 7 from J; bases not matched to a gene: 4. The CDR3 runs 14 residues. The CDR3 reads CASSDQGAPEKLFF. In DNA form, the CDR3 reads TGTGCCAGCAGTGACCAGGGGGCGCCTGAAAAACTGTTTTTT.

This clone occurred a few times. At the DNA level, this CDR3 is encoded by other sequences in the same sample as well. The V gene is TRBV3-1 (or the pseudogene TRBV3-2), the J gene TRBJ1-2; perhaps TRBD1 as D (5 bases). Germline V gene sequence: CDR1 LGHDT, CDR2 YNNKEL (reference sequence). This CDR3 is built from 13 residues. The V and J ends lost 1 base and 8 bases respectively, with 11 bases between them. As DNA, the CDR3 is TGTGCCAGCAGCCAAGTCAGCGGGGGGGGCTACACCTTC. It specifies CASSQVSGGGYTF.